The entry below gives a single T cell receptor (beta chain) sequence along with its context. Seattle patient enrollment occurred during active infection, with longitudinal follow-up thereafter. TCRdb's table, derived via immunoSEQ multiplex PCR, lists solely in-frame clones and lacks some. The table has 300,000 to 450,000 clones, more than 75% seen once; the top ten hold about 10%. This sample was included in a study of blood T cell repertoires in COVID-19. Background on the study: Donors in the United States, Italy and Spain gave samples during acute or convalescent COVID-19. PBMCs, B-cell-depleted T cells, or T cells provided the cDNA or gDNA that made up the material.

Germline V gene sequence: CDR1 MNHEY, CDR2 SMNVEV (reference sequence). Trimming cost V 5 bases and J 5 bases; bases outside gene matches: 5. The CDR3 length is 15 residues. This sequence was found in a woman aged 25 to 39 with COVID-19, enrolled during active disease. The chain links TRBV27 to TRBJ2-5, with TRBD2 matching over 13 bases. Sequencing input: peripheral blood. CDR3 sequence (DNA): TGTGCCAGCAGTCCACTAGCGGGAGGGCCCGAGACCCAGTACTTC. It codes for CASSPLAGGPETQYF.